This note documents a single TCR beta chain sequence. This sample is drawn from a study of T cell responses to AZD1222 COVID-19 vaccine. CDR1 and CDR2 from the germline V gene are LGHDT and YNNKEL (reference sequence). The CDR3 is made up of 13 amino acids. Deletions cut 1 base from V and 16 bases from J, with 14 bases between. Clones were sequenced by immunoSEQ multiplex PCR, and TCRdb holds only the in-frame ones, with some missing. Seen here are tens of thousands of clones, 70% to 90% observed once, and the top ten hold less than 15%. The origin of this receptor is an adult in good health. The sample consisted of peripheral blood, taken on day 0 of AZD1222 vaccination. The genes are TRBV3-1 (or the pseudogene TRBV3-2) and TRBJ1-6; possibly TRBD1 for D (6 bases). In DNA, the CDR3 is TGTGCCAGCAGCCAAGGTCAGGGGCTCCCTCTCCACTTT. Its protein product is CASSQGQGLPLHF.